The clone carrying this T cell receptor beta chain was seen just once. This sample is part of a study of early T cells in non-severe SARS-CoV-2 infection. The germline V gene has CDR1 SGHTA and CDR2 FQGNSA. The CDR3 is 17 residues long. V lost 3 bases to trimming and J lost 1 base, with 17 bases between them. Via MiXCR, TCRdb re-called the 5' RACE reads, giving one row per CDR3 protein. The table lists around 45,000 distinct CDR3 sequences, almost 7.5% of them singletons, with around 7.9% in the top ten. Sequencing input: whole blood. The chain links TRBV7-2 to TRBJ2-3; tentative D call: TRBD1 (5 bases). The TCR sequence derives from an adult who was a healthcare worker with PCR-confirmed SARS-CoV-2 infection or an uninfected control (not recorded which). The CDR3 nucleotides are TGTGCCAGCAGCTTCACAGGACGGAGCACCGGCACAGATACGCAGTATTTT. This encodes CASSFTGRSTGTDTQYF.